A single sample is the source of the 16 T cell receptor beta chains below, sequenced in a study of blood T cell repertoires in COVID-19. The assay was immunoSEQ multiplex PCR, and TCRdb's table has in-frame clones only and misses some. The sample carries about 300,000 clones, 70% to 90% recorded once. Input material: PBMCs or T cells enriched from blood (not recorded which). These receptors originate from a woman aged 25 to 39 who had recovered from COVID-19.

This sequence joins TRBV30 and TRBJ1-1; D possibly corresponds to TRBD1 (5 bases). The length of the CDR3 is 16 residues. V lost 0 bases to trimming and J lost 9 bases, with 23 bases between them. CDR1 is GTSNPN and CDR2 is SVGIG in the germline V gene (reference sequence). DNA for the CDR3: TGTGCCTGGAGTGTAAGTCCCCCCGGGTTTGGGGCGAAAGCTTTCTTT. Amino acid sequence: CAWSVSPPGFGAKAFF.

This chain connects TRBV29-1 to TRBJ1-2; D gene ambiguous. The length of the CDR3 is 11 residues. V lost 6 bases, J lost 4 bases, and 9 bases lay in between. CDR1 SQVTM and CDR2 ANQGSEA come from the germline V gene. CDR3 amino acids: CSVTVGYGYTF. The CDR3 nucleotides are TGCAGCGTCACAGTGGGCTATGGCTACACCTTC.

This CDR3 reads CASSQDRYQETQYF. For the CDR3, the DNA is TGTGCCAGCAGCCAAGACAGATACCAAGAGACCCAGTACTTC. The V gene is TRBV4-2, the J gene TRBJ2-5, with D unresolved. V was clipped by 0 bases and J by 0 bases, with 5 bases between them. Looked up from germline, CDR1 is LGHNA and CDR2 is YNFKEQ. The CDR3 is 14 amino acids.

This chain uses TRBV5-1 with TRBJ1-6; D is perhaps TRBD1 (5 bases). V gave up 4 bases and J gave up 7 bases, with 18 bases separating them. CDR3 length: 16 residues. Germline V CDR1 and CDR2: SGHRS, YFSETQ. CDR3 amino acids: CASSLEGSQPNSPLHF. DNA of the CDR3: TGCGCCAGCAGCCTGGAGGGGTCCCAGCCAAATTCACCCCTCCACTTT.

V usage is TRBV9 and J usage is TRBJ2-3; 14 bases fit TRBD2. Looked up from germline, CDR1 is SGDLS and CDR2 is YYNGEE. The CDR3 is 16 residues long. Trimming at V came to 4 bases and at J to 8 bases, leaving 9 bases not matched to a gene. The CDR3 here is CASSPGLAGGLGTQYF. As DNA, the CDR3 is TGTGCCAGCAGCCCTGGACTAGCGGGGGGCTTGGGTACGCAGTATTTT.

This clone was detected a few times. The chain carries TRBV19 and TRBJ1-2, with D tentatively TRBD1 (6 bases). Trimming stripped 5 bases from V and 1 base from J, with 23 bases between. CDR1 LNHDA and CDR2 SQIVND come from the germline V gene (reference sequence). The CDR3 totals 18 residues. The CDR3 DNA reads TGTGCCAGTAGTCTTAGGCCCGCTAACAGGGAAATTAACTATGGCTACACCTTC. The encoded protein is CASSLRPANREINYGYTF.

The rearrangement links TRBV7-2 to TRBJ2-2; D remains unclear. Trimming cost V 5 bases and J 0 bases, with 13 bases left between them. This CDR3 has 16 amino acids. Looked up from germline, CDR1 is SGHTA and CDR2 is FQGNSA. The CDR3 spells CASSLLLLTNTGELFF. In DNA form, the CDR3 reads TGTGCCAGCAGCCTACTCCTACTTACGAACACCGGGGAGCTGTTTTTT. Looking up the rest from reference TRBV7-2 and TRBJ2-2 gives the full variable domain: GAGVSQSPSNKVTEKGKDVELRCDPISGHTALYWYRQSLGQGLEFLIYFQGNSAPDKSGLPSDRFSAERTGGSVSTLTIQRTQQEDSAVYLCASSLLLLTNTGELFFGEGSRLTVL.

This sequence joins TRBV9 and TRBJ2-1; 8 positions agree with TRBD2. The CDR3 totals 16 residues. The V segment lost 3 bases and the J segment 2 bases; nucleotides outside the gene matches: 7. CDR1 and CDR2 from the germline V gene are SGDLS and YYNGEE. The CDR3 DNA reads TGTGCCAGCAGCGCAAGTCCGGGACTAGCCTACAATGAGCAGTTCTTC. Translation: CASSASPGLAYNEQFF.

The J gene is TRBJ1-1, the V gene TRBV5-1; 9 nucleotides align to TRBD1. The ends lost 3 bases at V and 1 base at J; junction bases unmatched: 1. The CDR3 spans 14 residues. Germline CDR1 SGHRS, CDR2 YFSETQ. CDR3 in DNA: TGCGCCAGCAGCTGGACAGGGGCGAACACTGAAGCTTTCTTT. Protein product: CASSWTGANTEAFF. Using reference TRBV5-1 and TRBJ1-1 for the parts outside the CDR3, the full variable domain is KAGVTQTPRYLIKTRGQQVTLSCSPISGHRSVSWYQQTPGQGLQFLFEYFSETQRNKGNFPGRFSGRQFSNSRSEMNVSTLELGDSALYLCASSWTGANTEAFFGQGTRLTVV.

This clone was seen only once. As DNA, the CDR3 is TGTGCCAGCAGCTTAGAGTCGACTAGCGCCTACGAGCAGTACTTC. Amino acid sequence: CASSLESTSAYEQYF. The V and J genes are TRBV11-2 and TRBJ2-7, with 8 bases aligning to TRBD2. J was trimmed by 2 bases and V by 0 bases; bases with no gene match: 3. The CDR3 sequence is 15 residues long. The germline CDR1 and CDR2 sequences are SGHAT and FQNNGV.

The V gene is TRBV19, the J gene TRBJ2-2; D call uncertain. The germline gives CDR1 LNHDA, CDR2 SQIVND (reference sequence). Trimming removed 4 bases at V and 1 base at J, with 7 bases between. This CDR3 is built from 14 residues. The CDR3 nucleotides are TGTGCCAGTAGTACCCACGGGAACACCGGGGAGCTGTTTTTT. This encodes CASSTHGNTGELFF.

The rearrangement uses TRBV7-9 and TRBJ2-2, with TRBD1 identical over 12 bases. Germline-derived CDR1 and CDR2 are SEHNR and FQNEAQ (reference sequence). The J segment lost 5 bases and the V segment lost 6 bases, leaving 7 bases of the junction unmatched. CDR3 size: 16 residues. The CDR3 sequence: CASSAGTGGRTGELFF. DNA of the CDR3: TGTGCCAGCAGTGCCGGGACAGGGGGCCGGACCGGGGAGCTGTTTTTT.

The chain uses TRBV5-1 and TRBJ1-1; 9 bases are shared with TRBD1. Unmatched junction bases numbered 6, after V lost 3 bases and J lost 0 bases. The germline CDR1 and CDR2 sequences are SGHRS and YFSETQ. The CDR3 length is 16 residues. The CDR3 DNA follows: TGCGCCAGCAGCTCTACAGGGGGCAGGGTGAACACTGAAGCTTTCTTT. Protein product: CASSSTGGRVNTEAFF.

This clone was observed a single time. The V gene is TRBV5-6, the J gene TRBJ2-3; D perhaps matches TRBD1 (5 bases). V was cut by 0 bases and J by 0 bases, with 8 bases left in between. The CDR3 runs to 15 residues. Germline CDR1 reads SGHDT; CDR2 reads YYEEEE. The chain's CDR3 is CASSLGDRSTDTQYF. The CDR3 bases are TGTGCCAGCAGCTTGGGCGACAGAAGCACAGATACGCAGTATTTT.

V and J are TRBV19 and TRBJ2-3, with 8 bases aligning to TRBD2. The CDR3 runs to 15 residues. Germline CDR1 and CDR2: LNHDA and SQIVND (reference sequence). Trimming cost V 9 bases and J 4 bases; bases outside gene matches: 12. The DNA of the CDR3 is TGTGCCAGCAGATACGGGACTAGGTTATCAGATACGCAGTATTTT. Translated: CASRYGTRLSDTQYF.

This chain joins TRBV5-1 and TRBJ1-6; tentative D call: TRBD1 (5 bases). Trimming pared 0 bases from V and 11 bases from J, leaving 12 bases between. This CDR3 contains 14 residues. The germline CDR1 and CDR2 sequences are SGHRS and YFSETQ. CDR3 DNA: TGCGCCAGCAGCTTGGATTCAGGGCCGGCACCCCTCCACTTT. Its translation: CASSLDSGPAPLHF.